This paragraph covers one TCR beta chain sequence. This sample was taken from a study of blood T cell repertoires in COVID-19. For the study at large: Acute and convalescent COVID-19 samples came from the United States, Italy and Spain. In each case, the material was cDNA or gDNA derived from T cells, B-cell-depleted T cells, or PBMCs.

The V end lost 3 bases, the J end lost 8 bases, and 10 bases lay between the germline ends. Germline V gene lookup returns CDR1 LNHDA and CDR2 SQIVND (reference sequence). This CDR3 comprises 12 residues. As handled by the study authors: Estimates of nucleated cell counts were drawn from the amplification of reference gene primers. This table comes from immunoSEQ multiplex PCR, and its TCRdb copy is limited to in-frame clones, with some not included. V, J and clone size are those of that table, while D and trimming were read from the DNA. The sample holds about 330,000 clones, roughly 90% seen once. Sequenced input: peripheral blood. The rearrangement links TRBV19 to TRBJ1-1, with D unresolved. This TCR was sampled from a woman in her forties or fifties with active or convalescent COVID-19. CDR3 residues: CASSIGGFEAFF. The CDR3 DNA reads TGTGCCAGTAGTATTGGAGGATTCGAAGCTTTCTTT.